Below, 8 T cell receptor beta chains from the same sample are listed, as sequenced in a study of T cells in women clearing cervical HPV infection. Profiled with immunoSEQ multiplex PCR; TCRdb holds only in-frame clones, not every one. The listing records approximately 40,000 clones. The sample was blood buffy coat. Receptors originate from a woman aged 18 to 69 with a cervical HPV16 infection that either progressed to CIN3+ or cleared (not recorded which).

In regard to this clone: The CDR3 goes on 3 residues after the read ends, and that part is filled in from the germline J gene. The V call is TRBV20-1, the J call TRBJ2-7; 10 bases map to TRBD1. V shed 3 bases and J 4 bases; nucleotides not matched to a gene: 6. CDR1 DFQATT and CDR2 SNEGSKA come from the germline V gene (reference sequence). This CDR3 contains 14 residues. The covered CDR3 bases are TGCAGTGCTAGCCAGACAGGGGGCGCGTACGAG. Its translation is CSASQTGGAYE. The full CDR3 reads CSASQTGGAYEQYF.

Note on this clone: The CDR3 end falls 3 residues outside the read, so it is completed with the germline J gene. This chain joins TRBV5-1 and TRBJ1-6; 7 nucleotides align to TRBD1. Germline CDR1 is SGHRS and CDR2 is YFSETQ. V trimming: 0 bases; J trimming: 10 bases; junction bases outside the gene matches: 10. This CDR3 comprises 16 residues. The sequenced CDR3 bases are TGCGCCAGCAGCTTGGCCCGGGACAGCCTTCGATCACCC. Amino acid sequence: CASSLARDSLRSP. The full CDR3 protein reads CASSLARDSLRSPLHF.

Note on this clone: With the read ending 3 residues before the CDR3 end, the germline J gene is used to fill in that end. This sequence joins TRBV19 and TRBJ2-1, with 10 bases that match TRBD2. After removal of 8 bases from V and 3 bases from J, the junction contained 4 bases not matched to a gene. Germline assignment: CDR1 LNHDA and CDR2 SQIVND (reference sequence). This CDR3 region has 14 residues. The CDR3 DNA, read in part, is TGTGCCAGTGCGCGGACTAGCGGCTACAATGAG. Protein product: CASARTSGYNE. The whole CDR3 sequence is CASARTSGYNEQFF.

In regard to this clone: The read falls 3 residues short of the CDR3 end, and the missing part is taken from the germline J gene. The chain couples TRBV2 to TRBJ1-5; TRBD1 is a possible D gene (5 bases). Deletions cut 8 bases from V and 2 bases from J, with 16 bases between. CDR1 SNHLY and CDR2 FYNNEI come from the germline V gene. This CDR3 is 15 amino acids long. The CDR3: CASGESTAGNQPQHF. The CDR3 bases that were read are TGTGCCAGCGGGGAATCGACAGCAGGCAATCAGCCC.

Concerning this clone itself: From the germline J gene comes the end of the CDR3, since the read stops 3 residues before it. The chain combines TRBV7-8 with TRBJ2-7; 9 bases line up with TRBD1. The CDR3 length is 13 residues. The J segment lost 3 bases and the V segment lost 5 bases, leaving 2 bases of the junction unmatched. Germline V gene lookup returns CDR1 SGHVS and CDR2 FQNEAQ. The DNA read from the CDR3 is TGTGCCAGCAGCCAGACAGGGGGCTACGAG. It is translated as CASSQTGGYE. The whole CDR3 sequence reads CASSQTGGYEQYF.

To note about this clone: The read is 3 residues too short to cover the CDR3 end, so that end is filled in from the germline J gene. V usage is TRBV28 and J usage is TRBJ1-2, with TRBD1 as a possible D gene (5 bases). Germline-derived CDR1 and CDR2 are MDHEN and SYDVKM. The V and J ends lost 4 bases and 5 bases respectively, with 20 bases between them. There are 16 residues in the CDR3. The CDR3 spells CASSSPSGQGWYGYTF. CDR3 bases read: TGTGCCAGCAGTTCTCCTAGTGGGCAGGGATGGTATGGC.

Of note for this clone: The CDR3 is cut off 3 residues early in the read; its end comes from the germline J gene. This chain uses TRBV19 with TRBJ2-1, with 16 bases matching TRBD2. This CDR3 has 19 residues. Trimming cost V 3 bases and J 8 bases; bases outside gene matches: 13. Per the germline V gene, CDR1 is LNHDA and CDR2 is SQIVND (reference sequence). CDR3 sequence reads: CASSIPGLAGGPYRDEQFF. The sequenced CDR3 bases are TGTGCCAGTAGTATCCCGGGACTAGCGGGAGGGCCTTATCGGGATGAG.

With regard to this clone: The read is 3 residues too short to cover the CDR3 end, so that end is filled in from the germline J gene. The V gene is TRBV19, the J gene TRBJ2-5; 13 bases map to TRBD2. Germline assignment: CDR1 LNHDA and CDR2 SQIVND (reference sequence). V gave up 5 bases and J gave up 0 bases; unmatched junction bases: 9. CDR3 length: 18 residues. CDR3: CASSEKFGTSGNQETQYF. CDR3 DNA, as far as it was read: TGTGCCAGTAGTGAGAAATTCGGGACTAGCGGGAACCAAGAGACC.